The T cell receptor beta chain under discussion was sequenced for a study of regulatory T cells in long-lasting Graves disease. For TCR beta, libraries came from iRepertoire HTBI primers and Arm-PCR of CDR3 regions. From the multiplex PCR reads, TCRdb called clonotypes with MiXCR, one entry per CDR3 protein. Of some 240,000 distinct CDR3 sequences in the sample, around 20% are singletons; the top ten hold roughly 12%. This clonotype came up many times. V lost 5 bases to trimming and J lost 0 bases, with 8 bases between them. CDR1 SEHNR and CDR2 FQNEAQ come from the germline V gene (reference sequence). This CDR3 region has 15 residues. Time point defined: newly diagnosed GD, antithyroid drugs for less than 3 months. Extracted PBMC RNA gave rise to the TCR library. The same sample was also used in a study of T cells in Graves' hyperthyroidism and ophthalmopathy.

The sequence was obtained from a woman aged 25 to 39 with Graves disease. The genes are TRBV7-9 and TRBJ2-6, with D unclear. This specimen was peripheral blood mononuclear cells (PBMCs), taken at new diagnosis, from a patient treated with antithyroid drugs. CDR3 DNA: TGTGCCAGCAGCCTCGCTTTCTCTGGGGCCAACGTCCTGACTTTC. Amino acid sequence: CASSLAFSGANVLTF.